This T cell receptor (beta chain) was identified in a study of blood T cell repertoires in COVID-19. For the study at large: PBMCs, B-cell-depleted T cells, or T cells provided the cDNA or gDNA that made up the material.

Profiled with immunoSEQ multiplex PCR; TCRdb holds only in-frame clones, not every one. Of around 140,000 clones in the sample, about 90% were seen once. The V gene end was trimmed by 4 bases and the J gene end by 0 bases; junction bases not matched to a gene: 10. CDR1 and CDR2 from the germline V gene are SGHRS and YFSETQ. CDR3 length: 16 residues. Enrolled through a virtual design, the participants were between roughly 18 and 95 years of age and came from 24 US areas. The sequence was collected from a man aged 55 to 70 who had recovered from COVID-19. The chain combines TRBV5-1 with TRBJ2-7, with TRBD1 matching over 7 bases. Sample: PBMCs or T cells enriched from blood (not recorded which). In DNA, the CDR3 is TGCGCCAGCAGCCTTTGGGACAGTAGGAGCTCCTACGAGCAGTACTTC. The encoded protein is CASSLWDSRSSYEQYF.